A single sample gave rise to the 15 T cell receptor beta chains below, sequenced in a study of blood T cell repertoires in COVID-19. Using immunoSEQ multiplex PCR, the repertoire was profiled, and TCRdb retains in-frame clones only, with some absent. Of tens of thousands of clones listed, approximately 78% are singletons. The specimen sequenced was peripheral blood. These receptors all stem from a human donor with acute or convalescent COVID-19. The donor label of this sample is uncertain.

The table lists this clone with a few counts. The chain carries TRBV4-2 and TRBJ1-1; 8 bases map to TRBD1. V was clipped by 3 bases and J by 11 bases; unmatched bases: 5. This CDR3 spans 12 amino acids. Germline V gene data show CDR1 as LGHNA and CDR2 as YNFKEQ. The CDR3 DNA sequence: TGTGCCAGCAGCCAGGGACAGGTCGGCGCTTTCTTT. It yields the protein CASSQGQVGAFF.

V usage is TRBV24-1 and J usage is TRBJ2-3; 10 bases line up with TRBD2. V shed 5 bases and J 0 bases; nucleotides not matched to a gene: 4. Looked up from germline, CDR1 is KGHDR and CDR2 is SFDVKD. CDR3 size: 16 residues. The CDR3: CATSALLAGSTDTQYF. CDR3 bases: TGTGCCACCAGTGCGTTACTAGCGGGGAGCACAGATACGCAGTATTTT.

This clone has just one count. The V call is TRBV27, the J call TRBJ1-1; 7 nucleotides line up with TRBD1. The trim removed 2 bases at V and 11 bases at J, leaving 11 bases unmatched. Germline CDR1 reads MNHEY; CDR2 reads SMNVEV (reference sequence). The CDR3 is made up of 14 amino acids. CDR3 protein: CASSLVRDSFEAFF. The CDR3 region has the DNA TGTGCCAGCAGTTTAGTCCGGGACAGCTTTGAGGCTTTCTTT.

V is TRBV11-2 and J is TRBJ2-1, with 7 bases aligning to TRBD2. Germline V gene data show CDR1 as SGHAT and CDR2 as FQNNGV. V shed 3 bases, J shed 7 bases, and the junction held 12 bases outside the gene matches. The CDR3 runs 16 residues. The CDR3 DNA reads as TGTGCCAGCAGCTTCTCACTAGCGCCGCCAAGGAATGAGCAGTTCTTC. This gives the protein CASSFSLAPPRNEQFF.

CDR3 coding DNA: TGTGCCAGCAGCCCTGGCGGTAGCGGGATTTTGAGGTATACGCAGTATTTT. Amino acid sequence: CASSPGGSGILRYTQYF. The chain has TRBV3-1 (or the pseudogene TRBV3-2) and TRBJ2-3; TRBD2 agrees at 8 bases. The ends lost 4 bases at V and 7 bases at J; junction bases unmatched: 16. The CDR3 runs to 17 residues. Germline V lookup: CDR1 LGHDT, CDR2 YNNKEL (reference sequence).

The CDR3 spells CASSSPATGFTGELFF. The CDR3 DNA reads as TGTGCCAGCAGCTCTCCCGCCACAGGGTTTACCGGGGAGCTGTTTTTT. This chain joins TRBV7-2 and TRBJ2-2, with D possibly being TRBD1 (6 bases). Per germline, CDR1 SGHTA and CDR2 FQGNSA. The CDR3 is 16 residues long. Between the trimmed V and J ends, which lost 4 bases and 5 bases, there was a span of 17 bases.

This CDR3 reads CASRLRRDSNQPQHF. CDR3 bases: TGTGCCAGCAGACTACGACGGGACAGTAATCAGCCCCAGCATTTT. This chain connects TRBV6-5 to TRBJ1-5; 7 bases align to TRBD1. Germline CDR1 and CDR2: MNHEY and SVGAGI. With 6 bases clipped from V and 4 bases from J, the junction kept 9 bases outside the gene matches. The CDR3 consists of 15 residues.

This clone was counted once. V is TRBV10-3 and J is TRBJ2-3; 7 nucleotides match TRBD2. With V trimmed by 3 bases and J by 2 bases, 5 bases remained unmatched. The germline gives CDR1 ENHRY, CDR2 SYGVKD. This CDR3 contains 15 residues. The DNA of the CDR3 is TGTGCCATCAGTGAACTAGCGCAGCCCACAGATACGCAGTATTTT. Amino acid sequence: CAISELAQPTDTQYF.

V gene TRBV6-2 or TRBV6-3 combines with J gene TRBJ1-1; TRBD1 might be the D (5 bases). The V end was cut by 5 bases, the J end by 0 bases, with 7 bases between. CDR1 and CDR2 (germline): MNHEY, SVGEGT. The CDR3 sequence is 13 residues long. This CDR3 is CASSGHMNTEAFF. The CDR3 DNA follows: TGTGCCAGCAGTGGACACATGAACACTGAAGCTTTCTTT.

The rearrangement joins TRBV10-2 to TRBJ1-1; D is undetermined. The germline V and J ends were trimmed by 0 bases and 1 base, with 6 bases remaining between them. This CDR3 has 14 residues. In germline, CDR1 is WSHSY, CDR2 SAAADI. CDR3 coding DNA: TGCGCCAGCAGTGAGTCGCTAAGGAACACTGAAGCTTTCTTT. Translating it yields CASSESLRNTEAFF.

The rearrangement uses TRBV3-1 (or the pseudogene TRBV3-2) and TRBJ2-2; a weak D match, TRBD1 (8 bases). The CDR3 is 14 amino acids. Trimming removed 4 bases at V and 6 bases at J, with 12 bases between. Germline CDR1 is LGHDT and CDR2 is YNNKEL (reference sequence). For the CDR3, the DNA is TGTGCCAGCAGCCCACAGGGGGGGTCCGGGGAGCTGTTTTTT. It encodes CASSPQGGSGELFF.

The chain combines TRBV11-2 with TRBJ1-1; D possibly corresponds to TRBD1 (5 bases). Germline V gene sequence: CDR1 SGHAT, CDR2 FQNNGV. The V gene lost 5 bases and the J gene lost 4 bases, with 17 bases spanning the gap. The CDR3 loop spans 15 amino acids. CDR3 sequence: CASSPSRREGTEAFF. The DNA of the CDR3 is TGTGCCAGCAGCCCTTCGCGCAGGGAGGGCACTGAAGCTTTCTTT.

The J gene is TRBJ2-7, the V gene TRBV21-1; no DNA check was done on the table's D call, TRBD2. TRBV21-1 constitutes a pseudogene. The CDR3 spans 14 residues. The CDR3 DNA is TGTGCCAGCGGCTGCTTGGGGAGCTACTACGAGCAGTACTTC. This encodes CASGCLGSYYEQYF.

This chain uses TRBV7-9 with TRBJ2-2, with 8 bases that match TRBD2. The V and J ends lost 2 bases and 5 bases, in that order; junction bases with no gene match: 7. CDR3 size: 16 residues. Germline V gives CDR1 SEHNR, CDR2 FQNEAQ (reference sequence). CDR3 sequence reads: CASSLKSGRGTGELFF. CDR3 bases: TGTGCCAGCAGCTTAAAAAGCGGGAGAGGGACCGGGGAGCTGTTTTTT.

This chain uses TRBV6-1 with TRBJ1-2; D is unclear. V lost 2 bases and J lost 4, with 17 bases in between. The V gene's germline CDR1 is MNHNS and CDR2 SASEGT. The CDR3 spans 16 residues. The CDR3 is CASSESYGVPTYGYTF. The CDR3 DNA is TGTGCCAGCAGTGAATCGTACGGAGTCCCAACCTATGGCTACACCTTC.